The present entry profiles one T cell receptor (beta chain) with its context. Its antigen is as yet unknown. The read halts 3 residues ahead of the CDR3 end, with the missing end drawn from the germline J gene. V lost 6 bases and J lost 9, with 11 bases in between. CDR1 and CDR2 from the germline V gene are WNHNN and SYGVQD (reference sequence). The CDR3 loop spans 12 amino acids. This specimen belongs to a study of Tregs in tolerant kidney transplant recipients. The study's findings and limits: Findings come from small patient numbers and require larger validation.

This table comes from immunoSEQ multiplex PCR, and its TCRdb copy is limited to in-frame clones, with some not included. Recorded for this sample: under 55,000 clones. Sequencing used CD4+ T cells from blood, obtained before the transplant. This clonotype was sampled from a human donor who received a combined kidney and bone marrow transplant. The chain recombines TRBV10-1 with TRBJ2-2, with D tentatively TRBD2 (5 bases). CDR3 region: CASSTRSWELFF. CDR3 DNA (partial): TGCGCCAGCAGCACTAGAAGTTGGGAG.